In this sample, the clone carrying this TCR beta chain turned up a few times. Its antigen is unknown. Sample-barcoded 5' priming and a J-beta primer mix drove a second PCR of about 7 to 12 cycles. TCRdb re-derived calls from the 5' RACE reads in MiXCR, one entry per CDR3 protein. The sample records hundreds of thousands of distinct CDR3 sequences, approximately 24% being singletons. The sample originates from a study of blood T cells in healthy people across ages. General study results and limits: CMV status of donors was not determined, possibly confounding expanded clonotype changes.

Germline values: CDR1 MNHEY, CDR2 SVGEGT. The CDR3 is 15 amino acids. Between the trimmed V and J ends, which lost 3 bases and 2 bases, there was a span of 14 bases. These data were also filed under a second study, of T cells of mothers and their children.

Input material: blood. The TCR originated in a boy aged 5-17 years in good health. V is TRBV6-2 or TRBV6-3 and J is TRBJ2-7; either TRBD1 or TRBD2 may supply D (5 bases each). For the CDR3, the DNA is TGTGCCAGCAGTTATCCGGGGACCCTACCCTACGAGCAGTACTTC. Translation gives CASSYPGTLPYEQYF.